This T cell receptor (beta chain) came from a study of blood T cell repertoires in COVID-19. Background on the study: There were acute and convalescent COVID-19 samples, and they came from the United States, Italy and Spain.

V was trimmed by 1 base and J by 7 bases, leaving 11 bases between them. Looked up from germline, CDR1 is SGHRS and CDR2 is YFSETQ. CDR3 length: 14 residues. As originally analysed: Counts of nucleated cells, estimated from reference gene primer amplification, were obtained. Only in-frame clones appear in the TCRdb table, and some are missing; sequencing was by immunoSEQ multiplex PCR. D and trimming were read from the DNA, whereas the V and J calls and clone size are those reported in that table. The sample has around 300,000 clones; about nine tenths are singletons. The chain couples TRBV5-1 to TRBJ2-2, with a possible D match to TRBD1 (6 bases). The sequence derives from a woman in her 40s who had recovered from COVID-19. The material sequenced was PBMCs or T cells enriched from blood (not recorded which). CDR3 nucleotide sequence: TGCGCCAGCAGCTTGATGGGGGCGAACGGGGAGCTGTTTTTT. Its translation is CASSLMGANGELFF.